This is a list of T cell receptor beta chains from one sample in a study of blood T cell repertoires in COVID-19. Generated by immunoSEQ multiplex PCR, the TCRdb table keeps only in-frame clones and is missing some. The sample carries 150,000 to 200,000 clones, 89% recorded once. Sequencing was done on a sample of peripheral blood. These receptors were obtained from a man aged 55 to 70 with acute or convalescent COVID-19. Each CDR3 is given without its conserved first and last residue. Fields, in order: V gene, CDR3 protein.

>TRBV24-1
ATSDDRGQYEQY
>TRBV10-3
AINGGDYNEQF
>TRBV6-4
ASSKQDRSNEQF
>TRBV11-2
ASSSTGIGGYT
>TRBV3-1/TRBV3-2
ASSREGATNEKLF
>TRBV7-9
ASSAWGRSNQPQH
>TRBV5-8
ASSSGSGARTDTQY
>TRBV14
ASHGQGRSPLH
>TRBV19
ASSMASGGGTDTQY
>TRBV16
ASSQLQGEQPQH
>TRBV6-1
ASSEGGVSYGYT
>TRBV6-5
ASSRELNQPQH
>TRBV6-5
ASSYSIGSPLH
>TRBV7-9
ASSLEGEWGLPGQPQH
>TRBV9
ASSVQGNTGELF
>TRBV7-2
ASSLGTSGGRTDTQY
>TRBV2
ASSEQGGTEAF
>TRBV9
ASSVVGRGYT
>TRBV2
ASSEVAYEQY
>TRBV6-1
ASSEGRDQYRSGNTIY
>TRBV7-8
ASSLVRPGQWTNEAF
>TRBV6-6
ASSYLGAGYEQY
>TRBV7-6
ASSLDSRTDLNIQY
>TRBV24-1
ATSSRDVGNEQF
>TRBV9
ASSDRDRGAYGYT
>TRBV6-6
ATSASGQETQY
>TRBV9
ASSPQPGHHSGNTIY
>TRBV19
ASSRDRLGGGNQPQH
>TRBV24-1
ATSVTVGGGGTDTQY
>TRBV5-6
ASSFAPHEFGANVLT
>TRBV30
AWSGRGGDTQY
>TRBV5-4
ASSSGGTSAYEQY
>TRBV6-6
ASSSEGGVGNQPQH
>TRBV27
ASSPTGVGVDGYT
>TRBV5-4
ASSYGTGGARAGELF
>TRBV19
ASSIPQAGRLEAF
>TRBV5-1
ASRISLNEKLF
>TRBV4-2
ASSPGGAGAGELF
>TRBV5-4
ASSIFSPDSTEAF
>TRBV3-1/TRBV3-2
ASSQGRAEAF
>TRBV6-4
ASSDSGTGDGYT
>TRBV18
ASSLFDRDSARLAKNIQY
>TRBV6-5
ASSYARGVGTEAF